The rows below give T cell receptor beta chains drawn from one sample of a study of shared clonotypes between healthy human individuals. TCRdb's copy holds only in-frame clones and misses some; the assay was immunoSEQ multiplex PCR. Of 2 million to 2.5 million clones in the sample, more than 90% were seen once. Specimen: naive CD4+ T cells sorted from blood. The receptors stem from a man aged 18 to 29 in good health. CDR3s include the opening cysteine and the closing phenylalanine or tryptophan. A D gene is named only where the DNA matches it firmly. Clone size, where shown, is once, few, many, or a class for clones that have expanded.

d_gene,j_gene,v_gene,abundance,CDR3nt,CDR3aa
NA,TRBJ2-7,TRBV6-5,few,TGTGCCAGCAGTTCCCGGAGGGGAGGCTACGAGCAGTACTTC,CASSSRRGGYEQYF
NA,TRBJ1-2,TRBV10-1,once,TGCGCCAGCAGTGAGTGGGCAAACTATGGCTACACCTTC,CASSEWANYGYTF
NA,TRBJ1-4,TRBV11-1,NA,TGTGCCAGCAGCTTAGGCCGGGGTGAAAAACTGTTTTTT,CASSLGRGEKLFF
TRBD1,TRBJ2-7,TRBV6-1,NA,TGTGCCAGCAGTGCGGCAGGGGGCGGATACGAGCAGTACTTC,CASSAAGGGYEQYF
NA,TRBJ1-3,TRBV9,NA,TGTGCCAGCAGCGCCACGGGGGGGTTTCTTAACACCATATATTTT,CASSATGGFLNTIYF
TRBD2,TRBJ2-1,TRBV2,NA,TGTGCCAGCACCCGACTAGCGGGAGGGTACAATGAGCAGTTCTTC,CASTRLAGGYNEQFF
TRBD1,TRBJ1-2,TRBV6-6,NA,TGTGCCAGCACCCGGACAGGGGGAGGCTATGGCTACACCTTC,CASTRTGGGYGYTF
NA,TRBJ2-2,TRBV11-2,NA,TGTGCCAGCAGCTCGAGGCACGAGACCGGGGAGCTGTTTTTT,CASSSRHETGELFF
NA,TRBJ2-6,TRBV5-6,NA,TGTGCCAGCAGCTTGGGTCAGGGAACCGTCAACGTCCTGACTTTC,CASSLGQGTVNVLTF
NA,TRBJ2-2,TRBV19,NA,TGTGCCAGTGCCCCTCTCCTGGGTGGATTGAACACCGGGGAGCTGTTTTTT,CASAPLLGGLNTGELFF
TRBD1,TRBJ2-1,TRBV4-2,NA,TGTGCCAGCCGGGGAACAGGGGGCTACTACAATGAGCAGTTCTTC,CASRGTGGYYNEQFF
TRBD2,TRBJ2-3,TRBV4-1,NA,TGCGCCAGCAGACCTAGCGGGAGGATGGGTACGCAGTATTTT,CASRPSGRMGTQYF
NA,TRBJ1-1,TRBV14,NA,TGTGCCAGCAGCCCAAGAGGTGTAGGGGCGAGGGGGTACACTGAAGCTTTCTTT,CASSPRGVGARGYTEAFF
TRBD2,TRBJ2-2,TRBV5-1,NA,TGCGCCAGCAGCTTGAGCGGGACCACCGGGGAGCTGTTTTTT,CASSLSGTTGELFF
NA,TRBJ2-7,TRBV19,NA,TGTGCCAGTAGTGTCCGGGATCCACCGTACGAGCAGTACTTC,CASSVRDPPYEQYF
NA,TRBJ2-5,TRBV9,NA,TGTGCCAGCAGCCCCGGGGTAGGGGAGTGGGAGACCCAGTACTTC,CASSPGVGEWETQYF
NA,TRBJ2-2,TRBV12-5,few,TGTGCTAGTGCCGCGAACACCGGGGAGCTGTTTTTT,CASAANTGELFF
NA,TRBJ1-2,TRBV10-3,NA,TGTGCCACCACTCCCGGAAGACAGGATCATAACTATGGCTACACCTTC,CATTPGRQDHNYGYTF
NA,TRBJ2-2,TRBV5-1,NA,TGCGCCAGCAGCTTAAGAGTCAGCAGTCCGAACACCGGGGAGCTGTTTTTT,CASSLRVSSPNTGELFF
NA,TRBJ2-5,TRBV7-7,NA,TGTGCTAGCAGCTTAAACGGGGTGGGAGAGACCCAGTACTTC,CASSLNGVGETQYF
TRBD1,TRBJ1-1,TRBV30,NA,TGTGCCTTATCGACAGGGCCCATGAACACTGAAGCTTTCTTT,CALSTGPMNTEAFF
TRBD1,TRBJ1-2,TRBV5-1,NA,TGCGCCAGCAGCTGGACGGGGACAGGGCACGATGGCTACACCTTC,CASSWTGTGHDGYTF
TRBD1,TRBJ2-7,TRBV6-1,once,TGTGCCAGCAGAGTCGGACAGGGATACTACGAGCAGTACTTC,CASRVGQGYYEQYF
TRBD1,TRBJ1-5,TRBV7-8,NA,TGTGCCAGCAGCTCCGACAGGGGGCCGGGGGGCAATCAGCCCCAGCATTTT,CASSSDRGPGGNQPQHF
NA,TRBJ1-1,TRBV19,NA,TGTGCCAGTAGTATGAACCCAGGTCTTGAAGCTTTCTTT,CASSMNPGLEAFF
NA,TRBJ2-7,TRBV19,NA,TGTGCCAGTAGCGAGATCATGGGGGGTTCTAACGAGCAGTACTTC,CASSEIMGGSNEQYF
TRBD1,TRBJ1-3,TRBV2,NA,TGTGCCAGCAGCGAGGACAGGGTTTATGGAAACACCATATATTTT,CASSEDRVYGNTIYF
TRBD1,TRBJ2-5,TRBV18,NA,TGTGCCAGCTCACTTTCCAGGGGGCAAGAGACCCAGTACTTC,CASSLSRGQETQYF
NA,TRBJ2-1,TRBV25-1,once,TGTGCCAGCAGTTTAGGGCCTACGAAAAACAATGAGCAGTTCTTC,CASSLGPTKNNEQFF
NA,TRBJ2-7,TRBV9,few,TGTGCCAGCAGCGTAGGGCCCGGAGCGTTCGACGAGCAGTACTTC,CASSVGPGAFDEQYF
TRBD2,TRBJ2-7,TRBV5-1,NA,TGCGCCAGCAGCTCTGGGACTAGCCATGAGCAGTACTTC,CASSSGTSHEQYF
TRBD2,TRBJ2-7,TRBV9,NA,TGTGCCAGCAGCCCCCGACCGACTAGCCCCGAGCAGTACTTC,CASSPRPTSPEQYF
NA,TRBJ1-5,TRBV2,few,TGTGCCAGCAGCGCCCACAGGGATCAGCCCCAGCATTTT,CASSAHRDQPQHF
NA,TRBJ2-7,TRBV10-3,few,TGTGCCATCCGGACTACCTACGAGCAGTACTTC,CAIRTTYEQYF
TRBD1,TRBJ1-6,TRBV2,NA,TGTGCCAGCAGTACCGGGACAGATAATTCACCCCTCCACTTT,CASSTGTDNSPLHF
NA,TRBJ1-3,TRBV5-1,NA,TGCGCCAGCCGCCCAGGGACCCTTTTATACTCTGGAAACACCATATATTTT,CASRPGTLLYSGNTIYF
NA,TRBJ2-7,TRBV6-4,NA,TGTGCCAGCAGTGAGTGGTGGGGGTCCTCCTACGAGCAGTACTTC,CASSEWWGSSYEQYF
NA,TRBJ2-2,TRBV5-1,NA,TGCGCCAGCAGGGGCAACTCAGGGAATGTAGCCGGGGAGCTGTTTTTT,CASRGNSGNVAGELFF
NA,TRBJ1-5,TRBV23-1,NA,TGCGCCAGCAGTCAATCCCCCCTAAATCAGCCCCAGCATTTT,CASSQSPLNQPQHF
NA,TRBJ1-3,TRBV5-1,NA,TGCGCCAGCAGCTTGAGCAGGTCTGGAAACACCATATATTTT,CASSLSRSGNTIYF
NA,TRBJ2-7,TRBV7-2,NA,TGTGCCAGCAGCTTAGTTGGCAGCTCCTACGAGCAGTACTTC,CASSLVGSSYEQYF
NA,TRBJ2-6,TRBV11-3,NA,TGTGCCAGCAGCTTGTCCGGGGCCAACGTCCTGACTTTC,CASSLSGANVLTF
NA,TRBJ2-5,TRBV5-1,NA,TGCGCCAGCAGCTCGGGATCTCCGGGGGAGACCCAGTACTTC,CASSSGSPGETQYF
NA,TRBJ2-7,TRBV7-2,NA,TGTGCCAGCAGCTTAGAACCGCTTGAGCAGTACTTC,CASSLEPLEQYF
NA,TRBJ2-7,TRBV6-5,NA,TGTGCCAGCAGCCAGGGACCGATCGAGTCCTACGAGCAGTACTTC,CASSQGPIESYEQYF
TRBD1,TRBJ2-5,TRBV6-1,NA,TGTGCCAGCAGTGAAGGGGACAGGGCCCAAGAGACCCAGTACTTC,CASSEGDRAQETQYF
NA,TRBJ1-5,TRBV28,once,TGTGCCAGCAGTTTTGCTAGCAATCAGCCCCAGCATTTT,CASSFASNQPQHF
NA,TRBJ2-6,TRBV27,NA,TGTGCCAGCAGCCCTTGGTTGGGGTGGTCTGGGGCCAACGTCCTGACTTTC,CASSPWLGWSGANVLTF
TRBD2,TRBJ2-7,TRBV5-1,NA,TGCGCCAGCAGCTTGGCTATCGGGACGGGAGGTCGATCCTACGAGCAGTACTTC,CASSLAIGTGGRSYEQYF
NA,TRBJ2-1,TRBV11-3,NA,TGTGCCAGCAGCCCGCGGGATACCACCTACAATGAGCAGTTCTTC,CASSPRDTTYNEQFF
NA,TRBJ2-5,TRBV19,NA,TGTGCCAGTAGTGGGGCTGGGTCAGAGACCCAGTACTTC,CASSGAGSETQYF
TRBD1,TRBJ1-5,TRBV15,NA,TGTGCCACCCCTCCGGGCAGGGGGCATTCTAGCAGGAATCAGCCCCAGCATTTT,CATPPGRGHSSRNQPQHF
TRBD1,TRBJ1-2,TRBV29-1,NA,TGCAGCGTAGGGACAGGGTATGGCTACACCTTC,CSVGTGYGYTF
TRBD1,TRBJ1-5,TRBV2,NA,TGTGCCAGCAGTGTTTCGGGACAGGGAAATCAGCCCCAGCATTTT,CASSVSGQGNQPQHF
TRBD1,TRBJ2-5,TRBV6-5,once,TGTGCCATTGCGGATGGACAGGGCGGGACCCAGTACTTC,CAIADGQGGTQYF